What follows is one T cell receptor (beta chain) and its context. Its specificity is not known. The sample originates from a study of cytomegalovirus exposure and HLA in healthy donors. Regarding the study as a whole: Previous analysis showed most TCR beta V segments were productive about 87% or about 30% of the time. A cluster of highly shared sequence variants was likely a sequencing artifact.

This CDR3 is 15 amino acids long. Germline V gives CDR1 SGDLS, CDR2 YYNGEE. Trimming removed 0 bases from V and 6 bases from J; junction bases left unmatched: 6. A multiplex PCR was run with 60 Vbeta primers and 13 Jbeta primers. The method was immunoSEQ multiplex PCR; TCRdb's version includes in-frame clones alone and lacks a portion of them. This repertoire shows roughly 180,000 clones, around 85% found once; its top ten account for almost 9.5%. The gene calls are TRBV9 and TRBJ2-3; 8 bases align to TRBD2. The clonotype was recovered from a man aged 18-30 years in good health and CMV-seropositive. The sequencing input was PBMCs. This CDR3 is CASSVAPGGPDTQYF. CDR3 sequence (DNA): TGTGCCAGCAGCGTAGCTCCGGGGGGGCCGGATACGCAGTATTTT.